This T cell receptor beta chain emerged from a study of spatial heterogeneity in lung cancer. TCRdb passed the 5' RACE reads through MiXCR, listing each CDR3 protein once. This repertoire shows about 52,000 distinct CDR3 sequences, roughly 7.4% found once; its top ten account for 35%. This clonotype was seen a handful of times. The CDR3 is 14 residues long. Germline V gene data show CDR1 as LNHDA and CDR2 as SQIVND (reference sequence). V shed 3 bases and J shed 9 bases, with 12 bases lying between them. Time point defined: blood at routine non-recurrence follow-up after resection. Researchers sequenced whole RNA taken from tumor, nontumor lung or frozen PBMC without sorting.

The TCR originated in a female donor with early-stage non-small cell lung cancer. The source was PBMCs, collected at follow-up. This sequence joins TRBV19 and TRBJ1-6, with a tentative D call TRBD1 (6 bases). CDR3 in amino acids: CASSIGRGISPLHF. In nucleotides, the CDR3 is TGTGCCAGTAGTATTGGCAGGGGTATTTCACCCCTCCACTTT.